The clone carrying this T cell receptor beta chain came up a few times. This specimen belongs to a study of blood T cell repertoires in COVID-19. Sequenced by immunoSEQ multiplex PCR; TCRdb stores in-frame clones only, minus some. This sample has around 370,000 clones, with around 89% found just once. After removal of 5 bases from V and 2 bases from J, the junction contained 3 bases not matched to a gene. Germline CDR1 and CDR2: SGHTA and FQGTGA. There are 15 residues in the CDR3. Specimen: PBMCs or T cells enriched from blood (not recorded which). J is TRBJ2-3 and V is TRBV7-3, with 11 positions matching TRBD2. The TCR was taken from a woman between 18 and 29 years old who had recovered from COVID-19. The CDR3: CASSQTSGVTDTQYF. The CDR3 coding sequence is TGTGCCAGCAGCCAGACTAGCGGGGTCACAGATACGCAGTATTTT. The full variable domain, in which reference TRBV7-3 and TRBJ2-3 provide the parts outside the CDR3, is GAGVSQTPSNKVTEKGKYVELRCDPISGHTALYWYRQSLGQGPEFLIYFQGTGAADDSGLPNDRFFAVRPEGSVSTLKIQRTERGDSAVYLCASSQTSGVTDTQYFGPGTRLTVL.